What follows are 21 T cell receptor beta chains derived from one specimen sequenced in a study of blood T cell repertoires in COVID-19. Produced via immunoSEQ multiplex PCR; TCRdb's table is partial and in-frame only. The sample holds 190,000 or so clones, roughly 94% seen once. Sample: peripheral blood. The receptors originated from a man aged 30-40 years with COVID-19, enrolled during active disease.

The rearrangement uses TRBV30 and TRBJ2-1, with D unresolved. This CDR3 is built from 15 residues. Per germline, CDR1 GTSNPN and CDR2 SVGIG (reference sequence). V lost 1 base and J 2 bases, leaving 12 bases between the germline ends. CDR3 protein: CAWSGEADAYNEQFF. Here the CDR3 DNA reads TGTGCCTGGAGTGGTGAGGCTGACGCCTACAATGAGCAGTTCTTC.

This chain uses TRBV21-1 with TRBJ1-6; TRBD1, the table's D call, was not compared with the DNA. TRBV21-1 is a documented pseudogene. This CDR3 is built from 17 residues. In DNA, the CDR3 is TGTGCCAGCAGCATTAAAGACAAGGCCGATCTTGATTCACCCCTCCACTTT. It encodes CASSIKDKADLDSPLHF.

The chain recombines TRBV7-9 with TRBJ1-5, with D perhaps TRBD1 (5 bases). The CDR3 runs 15 residues. Germline assignment: CDR1 SEHNR and CDR2 FQNEAQ (reference sequence). Trimming removed 0 bases at V and 5 bases at J, with 11 bases between. This chain's CDR3 is CASSLAGQGHQPQHF. CDR3 nucleotides: TGTGCCAGCAGCTTAGCAGGCCAGGGCCATCAGCCCCAGCATTTT.

V is TRBV3-1 (or the pseudogene TRBV3-2) and J is TRBJ2-5, with 10 nucleotides matching TRBD2. J gave up 4 bases and V 1 base, and 15 bases lay outside the gene matches. The CDR3 loop spans 19 amino acids. The germline V gene has CDR1 LGHDT and CDR2 YNNKEL (reference sequence). CDR3 amino acids: CASSQVFQRGGPQGETQYF. CDR3 nucleotide sequence: TGTGCCAGCAGCCAAGTCTTCCAGCGGGGGGGCCCGCAGGGAGAGACCCAGTACTTC.

The chain couples TRBV4-1 to TRBJ2-6; maybe TRBD1 (6 bases). The CDR3 spans 19 residues. CDR1 is MGHRA and CDR2 is YSYEKL in the germline V gene. V lost 2 bases, J lost 0 bases, and 17 bases lay in between. The CDR3 nucleotides read TGCGCCAGCAGCCAAAAAATCGGAACAGGGTTCTCTGGGGCCAACGTCCTGACTTTC. Residues: CASSQKIGTGFSGANVLTF.

The V and J genes are TRBV4-1 and TRBJ2-2; D perhaps matches TRBD1 (5 bases). The germline V gene has CDR1 MGHRA and CDR2 YSYEKL. Trimming removed 5 bases from V and 4 bases from J, with 11 bases in between. The CDR3 length is 14 residues. Here the CDR3 reads CASSGAAVTGELFF. The CDR3 DNA reads as TGCGCCAGCAGCGGGGCTGCGGTCACCGGGGAGCTGTTTTTT.

The V and J genes are TRBV10-3 and TRBJ2-1; D unresolved. The CDR3 extends over 13 amino acids. CDR1 ENHRY and CDR2 SYGVKD come from the germline V gene. The ends were cut back, 1 base at V and 3 bases at J, with 4 bases in the middle. In DNA form, the CDR3 reads TGTGCCATCAGTGAGTTAGACTACAATGAGCAGTTCTTC. As protein: CAISELDYNEQFF.

The chain recombines TRBV27 with TRBJ1-6; D possibly corresponds to TRBD1 (6 bases). Trimming pared 5 bases from V and 9 bases from J, leaving 11 bases between. Germline V gene lookup returns CDR1 MNHEY and CDR2 SMNVEV (reference sequence). The length of the CDR3 is 13 residues. This CDR3 reads CASSRGGVSPLHF. DNA for the CDR3: TGTGCCAGCAGTCGAGGGGGGGTTTCACCCCTCCACTTT.

V is TRBV14 and J is TRBJ1-2, with 7 positions matching TRBD1. This CDR3 spans 13 amino acids. Losses at the gene ends were 4 bases for V and 3 bases for J; bases not matched to a gene: 2. Germline lookup yields CDR1 SGHDN and CDR2 FVKESK. The CDR3, as DNA: TGTGCCAGCAGCCGGGACAGCCACTATGGCTACACCTTC. Amino acid sequence: CASSRDSHYGYTF.

The rearrangement uses TRBV7-9 and TRBJ2-5, with 7 bases identical to TRBD1. V was clipped by 5 bases and J by 2 bases; unmatched bases: 8. Germline V gives CDR1 SEHNR, CDR2 FQNEAQ (reference sequence). This CDR3 comprises 15 residues. CDR3 amino acids: CASSPGTVPQETQYF. DNA for the CDR3: TGTGCCAGCAGCCCTGGGACAGTCCCTCAAGAGACCCAGTACTTC.

The gene calls are TRBV6-4 and TRBJ2-5; TRBD2 matches at 12 bases. The junction had 10 bases not matched to a gene; V was cut back by 3 bases and J by 2 bases. The CDR3 length is 18 residues. The germline V gene encodes CDR1 MRHNA and CDR2 SNTAGT. The CDR3 nucleotides read TGTGCCAGCAGTGAACCCCGGACTAGCGGGGCAGGTCAAGAGACCCAGTACTTC. Its translation: CASSEPRTSGAGQETQYF.

This clone occurred once. This chain joins TRBV6-5 and TRBJ2-5; 11 bases match TRBD1. The CDR3 is 15 amino acids. V lost 7 bases, J lost 1 base, and 5 bases stayed unmatched. Per germline, CDR1 MNHEY and CDR2 SVGAGI. CDR3 nucleotide sequence: TGTGCCAGCACCAAAGGACAGGGGGCCCAAGAGACCCAGTACTTC. This codes for CASTKGQGAQETQYF.

The chain is built from TRBV6-5 and TRBJ2-5, with TRBD1 matching 7 bases. Losses at the gene ends were 0 bases for V and 0 bases for J; bases not matched to a gene: 4. Germline V gene data show CDR1 as MNHEY and CDR2 as SVGAGI. The CDR3 sequence is 16 residues long. Here the CDR3 reads CASSYSRGPHQETQYF. The CDR3, as DNA: TGTGCCAGCAGTTACTCAAGGGGGCCCCACCAAGAGACCCAGTACTTC.

This clone has a single count. The chain couples TRBV6-1 to TRBJ1-4, with 7 bases lining up with TRBD1. With 4 bases clipped from V and 4 bases from J, the junction kept 9 bases outside the gene matches. The germline gives CDR1 MNHNS, CDR2 SASEGT. This CDR3 contains 16 residues. The CDR3 DNA reads TGTGCCAGCAGTGTGACGGGGACAGCCCTTAATGAAAAACTGTTTTTT. This codes for CASSVTGTALNEKLFF.

V gene TRBV6-5 combines with J gene TRBJ2-7, with 10 bases that match TRBD1. The CDR3 length is 14 residues. Germline CDR1 is MNHEY and CDR2 is SVGAGI. V trimming: 5 bases; J trimming: 2 bases; junction bases outside the gene matches: 3. CDR3 in DNA: TGTGCCAGCAGTCGGGACAGGGGAACCTACGAGCAGTACTTC. Amino acids: CASSRDRGTYEQYF.

The chain couples TRBV30 to TRBJ1-2; 7 bases are shared with TRBD1. The J segment lost 4 bases and the V segment lost 0 bases, leaving 8 bases of the junction unmatched. Germline V CDR1 and CDR2: GTSNPN, SVGIG (reference sequence). The CDR3 runs 15 residues. CDR3 residues: CAWSVEGARSYGYTF. In DNA, the CDR3 is TGTGCCTGGAGTGTAGAGGGGGCAAGGTCCTATGGCTACACCTTC.

This clone appeared once. Other DNA sequences in this sample translate to the same CDR3. The V and J genes are TRBV27 and TRBJ1-1; 10 nucleotides align to TRBD1. J lost 5 bases, V lost 2 bases, and 2 bases had no gene match. From germline, CDR1 is MNHEY and CDR2 SMNVEV (reference sequence). The CDR3 is 14 residues long. The CDR3, as DNA: TGTGCCAGCAGTTTAGGGACAGGGGTGACTGAAGCTTTCTTT. Its translation is CASSLGTGVTEAFF.

V and J are TRBV28 and TRBJ1-2; perhaps TRBD1 as D (6 bases). The CDR3 sequence is 13 residues long. Germline CDR1 MDHEN, CDR2 SYDVKM. V was shortened by 6 bases and J by 4 bases, with 12 bases between the two germline ends. As DNA, the CDR3 is TGTGCCAGCAGCTCCGGACAGAGCTATGGCTACACCTTC. Its protein product is CASSSGQSYGYTF.

The rearrangement links TRBV12-5 to TRBJ1-3; no clear D. Germline values: CDR1 LGHNT, CDR2 FRNRAP. The CDR3 extends over 14 amino acids. The germline V and J ends were trimmed by 5 bases and 8 bases, with 16 bases remaining between them. The CDR3 spells CASGARDGGDTIYF. For the CDR3, the DNA is TGTGCTAGTGGTGCTCGGGATGGCGGGGACACCATATATTTT.

The chain employs TRBV19 and TRBJ2-7; D possibly corresponds to TRBD1 (6 bases). The V end lost 5 bases, the J end lost 4 bases, and 15 bases lay between the germline ends. The CDR3 extends over 14 amino acids. Germline V gene sequence: CDR1 LNHDA, CDR2 SQIVND (reference sequence). The CDR3 sequence: CASSAPDRNYEQYF. CDR3 sequence (DNA): TGTGCCAGTAGTGCACCCGACAGGAATTACGAGCAGTACTTC. The full variable domain, completed using reference TRBV19 and TRBJ2-7, is DGGITQSPKYLFRKEGQNVTLSCEQNLNHDAMYWYRQDPGQGLRLIYYSQIVNDFQKGDIAEGYSVSREKKESFPLTVTSAQKNPTAFYLCASSAPDRNYEQYFGPGTRLTVT.

This clone was found once. The chain employs TRBV5-1 and TRBJ2-2; TRBD2 agrees at 12 bases. Germline loops: CDR1 SGHRS, CDR2 YFSETQ. Trimming removed 4 bases from V and 4 bases from J; junction bases left unmatched: 2. The CDR3 is 15 residues long. The CDR3 DNA reads TGCGCCAGCAGCCCGGGACTAGCGGGCACCGGGGAGCTGTTTTTT. This codes for CASSPGLAGTGELFF.